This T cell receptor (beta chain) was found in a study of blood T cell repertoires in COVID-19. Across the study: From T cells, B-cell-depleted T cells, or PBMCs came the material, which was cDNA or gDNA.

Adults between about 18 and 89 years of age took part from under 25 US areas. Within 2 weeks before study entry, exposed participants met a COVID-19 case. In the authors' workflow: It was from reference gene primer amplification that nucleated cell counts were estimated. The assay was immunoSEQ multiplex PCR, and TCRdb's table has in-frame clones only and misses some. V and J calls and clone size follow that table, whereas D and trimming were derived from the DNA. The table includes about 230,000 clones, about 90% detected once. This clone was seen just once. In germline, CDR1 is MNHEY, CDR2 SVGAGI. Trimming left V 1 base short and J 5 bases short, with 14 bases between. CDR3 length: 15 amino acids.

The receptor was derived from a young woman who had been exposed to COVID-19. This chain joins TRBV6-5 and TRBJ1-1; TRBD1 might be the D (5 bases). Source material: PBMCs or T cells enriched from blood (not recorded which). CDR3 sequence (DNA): TGTGCCAGCAGTTACTGGGGGGACTGGCGGACTGAAGCTTTCTTT. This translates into CASSYWGDWRTEAFF.